This TCR beta chain was retrieved from a study of T cells in tuberculosis. J was trimmed by 5 bases and V by 0 bases; bases with no gene match: 4. This CDR3 contains 15 residues. CDR1 and CDR2 from the germline V gene are SGHRS and YFSETQ. Method: immunoSEQ multiplex PCR; TCRdb's copy keeps in-frame clones and lacks some. The sample consists of about 41,000 clones, 95% of them appearing once. The TCR comes from a donor between 10 and 35 years old with latent tuberculosis or without tuberculosis infection. The material sequenced was PBMCs. V gene TRBV5-1 combines with J gene TRBJ2-1, with 8 bases lining up with TRBD2. In DNA form, the CDR3 reads TGCGCCAGCAGCTTGGCGGGGGGGCCGGACAATGAGCAGTTCTTC. It specifies CASSLAGGPDNEQFF.